This T cell receptor beta chain was recorded in a study of blood T cell repertoires in COVID-19. Study details: The origin of the acute and convalescent COVID-19 samples was the United States, Italy and Spain. Sample material is recorded as cDNA or gDNA derived from T cells, B-cell-depleted T cells, or PBMCs.

Original processing notes: Amplification with reference gene primers provided the estimates of nucleated cell counts. Sequenced by immunoSEQ multiplex PCR; TCRdb stores in-frame clones only, minus some. V and J calls and clone size are those listed in that table; D and trimming were worked out from the DNA. Of 250,000 or so clones in the sample, around 86% were seen once. Clinical history as reported by participants underpinned cohort assignment. V was trimmed by 3 bases and J by 2 bases, leaving 8 bases between them. The CDR3 spans 14 residues. Germline loops: CDR1 PRHDT, CDR2 FYEKMQ (reference sequence).

This TCR came from a woman in her 50s who had recovered from COVID-19. This chain joins TRBV13 and TRBJ1-5; maybe TRBD1 (6 bases). Sequenced material: PBMCs or T cells enriched from blood (not recorded which). In DNA form, the CDR3 reads TGTGCCAGCAGCTTCAGGGGTGGCAATCAGCCCCAGCATTTT. The encoded protein is CASSFRGGNQPQHF.